The 25 T cell receptor beta chains below were found in one sample sequenced in a study of vaccination and CD4 T cells after COVID-19. Researchers used the Oncomine TCR Beta short-read assay to sequence DNA from cultured CD4+ T cells. TCRdb redid the calling of the PCR reads with MiXCR, one entry per CDR3 protein. The repertoire includes some 17,000 distinct CDR3 sequences, about three fifths of them detected once, and about 9.9% sits in the top ten. Noted treatment: approximately 9-day PBMC culture with coronavirus spike peptide pools or control peptides (ViraFEST assay). For these receptors, no antigen is known. The material sequenced was CD4+ T cells from blood, cultured in vitro. The receptors derive from a human donor who had recovered from COVID-19.

The V call is TRBV2, the J call TRBJ2-7; D tentatively fits TRBD1 or TRBD2 (5 bases each). Germline V gives CDR1 SNHLY, CDR2 FYNNEI. The CDR3 extends over 15 amino acids. Trimming took 4 bases from V and 5 from J, leaving 18 bases between them. In DNA form, the CDR3 reads TGTGCCAGCAGTGCAAATCCGGGACCCTGGGACGAGCAGTACTTC. This gives the protein CASSANPGPWDEQYF.

On this clonotype itself: The junction differs from germline at one of its ends, possibly a read error. CDR3 region: CASSPFQETQYF. CDR3 nucleotides: TGTGCTAGCAGCCCCTTCCAAGAGACCCAGTACTTC. The chain uses TRBV7-7 and TRBJ2-5; D is unclear. Germline V lookup: CDR1 SSHAT, CDR2 FNYEAQ (reference sequence). This CDR3 comprises 12 residues.

V and J are TRBV2 and TRBJ1-5, with 9 bases fitting TRBD1. Germline V gene sequence: CDR1 SNHLY, CDR2 FYNNEI. CDR3 size: 16 residues. The V and J ends lost 5 bases and 6 bases, in that order; junction bases with no gene match: 11. The CDR3 region has the DNA TGTGCCAGCAGTACCATACAGGGGGCAGGTTTTCAGCCCCAGCATTTT. It specifies CASSTIQGAGFQPQHF.

This clonotype was picked up a small number of times. This sequence joins TRBV7-3 and TRBJ2-2, with D possibly being TRBD2 (6 bases). Germline V gene lookup returns CDR1 SGHTA and CDR2 FQGTGA. Trimming took 4 bases from V and 5 from J, leaving 17 bases between them. This CDR3 is 16 amino acids long. This CDR3 is CASSYTGDPGTGELFF. The DNA of the CDR3 is TGTGCCAGCAGCTACACGGGAGATCCGGGGACCGGGGAGCTGTTTTTT.

This clonotype was seen only a few times. This chain connects TRBV2 to TRBJ1-6; maybe TRBD1 (6 bases). CDR1 and CDR2 (germline): SNHLY, FYNNEI. Trimming cost V 7 bases and J 8 bases, with 18 bases left between them. The CDR3 covers 15 residues. CDR3 region: CASNPGGGLDSPLHF. CDR3 coding DNA: TGTGCCAGCAACCCGGGTGGGGGGCTTGATTCACCCCTCCACTTT.

The rearrangement uses TRBV15 and TRBJ2-7, with D perhaps TRBD2 (6 bases). The germline V gene encodes CDR1 LNHNV and CDR2 YYDKDF (reference sequence). The CDR3 contains 16 residues. Between the trimmed V and J ends, which lost 0 bases and 0 bases, there was a span of 12 bases. The CDR3 DNA is TGTGCCACCAGCAGAGATCGAACTAGCAGCTCCTACGAGCAGTACTTC. This codes for CATSRDRTSSSYEQYF.

This clonotype has only a few counts. The chain combines TRBV7-6 with TRBJ1-2; no clear D gene. From germline, CDR1 is SGHVS and CDR2 FNYEAQ. The CDR3 covers 13 residues. With 3 bases removed from V and 7 bases from J, the gap between germline ends came to 12 bases. DNA for the CDR3: TGTGCCAGCAGCTTCGGCCGGGCGGGTGGCTACACCTTC. It yields the protein CASSFGRAGGYTF.

This chain joins TRBV2 and TRBJ1-1; D remains unclear. V was clipped by 2 bases and J by 9 bases, with 13 bases between them. Germline lookup yields CDR1 SNHLY and CDR2 FYNNEI. The CDR3 sequence is 13 residues long. The CDR3 here is CASSESGPIQAFF. DNA for the CDR3: TGTGCCAGCAGTGAAAGCGGACCAATCCAAGCTTTCTTT.

Details on this clonotype: Just one base apart from a much larger clone, this may be a read error. This CDR3 is CASSPATGEYGHTF. As DNA, the CDR3 is TGTGCCAGCTCACCGGCGACAGGGGAATATGGCCACACCTTC. V is TRBV18 and J is TRBJ1-2; 8 bases match TRBD1. Germline CDR1 KGHSH, CDR2 LQKENI. The CDR3 is 14 amino acids.

The chain uses TRBV27 and TRBJ1-1; D ambiguous. V was shortened by 3 bases and J by 0 bases, with 8 bases between the two germline ends. Germline CDR1 MNHEY, CDR2 SMNVEV (reference sequence). The CDR3 has 14 amino acids. The CDR3 DNA is TGTGCCAGCAGTTTCAGTCAGTTGAACACTGAAGCTTTCTTT. Its protein is CASSFSQLNTEAFF.

The chain recombines TRBV19 with TRBJ1-5; D uncertain. V gave up 2 bases and J gave up 1 base, with 9 bases separating them. The germline V gene has CDR1 LNHDA and CDR2 SQIVND (reference sequence). CDR3 length: 15 residues. For the CDR3, the DNA is TGTGCCAGTAGTATAACCGGGGAGAGCAATCAGCCCCAGCATTTT. Encoded protein: CASSITGESNQPQHF.

CDR3 in DNA: TGTGCCACCAGCAGATCACGGACAGGCGCTTCTAGTGAAGCTTTCTTT. It specifies CATSRSRTGASSEAFF. The V call is TRBV15, the J call TRBJ1-1; 7 bases are a match to TRBD1. Per the germline V gene, CDR1 is LNHNV and CDR2 is YYDKDF (reference sequence). V gave up 2 bases and J gave up 7 bases; unmatched junction bases: 13. This CDR3 comprises 16 residues.

The chain combines TRBV27 with TRBJ2-5; TRBD2 aligns across 16 bases. The CDR3 has 19 amino acids. V trimming: 5 bases; J trimming: 2 bases; junction bases outside the gene matches: 11. From germline, CDR1 is MNHEY and CDR2 SMNVEV (reference sequence). This CDR3 reads CASSRKGLAGGPQQETQYF. DNA of the CDR3: TGTGCCAGCAGTAGAAAGGGACTAGCGGGAGGGCCGCAGCAAGAGACCCAGTACTTC.

Here the CDR3 reads CASSYSADQPTGELFF. Here the CDR3 DNA reads TGTGCCAGCAGTTACTCCGCCGACCAACCCACCGGGGAGCTGTTTTTT. This chain connects TRBV6-5 to TRBJ2-2; D is unresolved. The germline CDR1 and CDR2 sequences are MNHEY and SVGAGI. V lost 0 bases to trimming and J lost 4 bases, with 12 bases between them. CDR3 length equals 16 residues.

In this sample, this clonotype turned up a few times. The rearrangement uses TRBV6-5 and TRBJ2-5; D unclear. V was cut by 0 bases and J by 0 bases, with 14 bases left in between. The CDR3 has 17 residues. The germline V gene has CDR1 MNHEY and CDR2 SVGAGI. CDR3 region: CASSYSRLYGYQETQYF. The CDR3 coding sequence is TGTGCCAGCAGTTACTCTAGGTTGTACGGGTACCAAGAGACCCAGTACTTC.

In this sample, this clonotype turned up a few times. The chain couples TRBV12-3 or TRBV12-4 to TRBJ1-6, with TRBD1 as a possible D gene (6 bases). Trimming pared 11 bases from V and 6 bases from J, leaving 29 bases between. This CDR3 spans 18 amino acids. CDR3 in DNA: TGTGCCCGCTGGGTAGACGAGGGGGGGGAATGGTGTAATTCACCCCTCCACTTT. It specifies CARWVDEGGEWCNSPLHF.

V and J are TRBV27 and TRBJ2-7; D remains unclear. The CDR3 runs to 12 residues. Germline V gene data show CDR1 as MNHEY and CDR2 as SMNVEV (reference sequence). V dropped 0 bases and J dropped 6 bases, with 6 bases sitting between them. This chain's CDR3 is CASSLSGGEQYF. CDR3 DNA sequence: TGTGCCAGCAGTTTATCCGGCGGCGAGCAGTACTTC.

This chain uses TRBV7-3 with TRBJ2-3; possibly TRBD2 for D (5 bases). V gave up 1 base and J gave up 1 base, with 9 bases separating them. The CDR3 loop spans 15 amino acids. Germline loops: CDR1 SGHTA, CDR2 FQGTGA. The CDR3 DNA follows: TGTGCCAGCAGCTTAAATCCGCGGGGCACAGATACGCAGTATTTT. It specifies CASSLNPRGTDTQYF.

The V call is TRBV7-2, the J call TRBJ1-2, with 9 bases that match TRBD1. After removal of 5 bases from V and 5 bases from J, the junction contained 3 bases not matched to a gene. This CDR3 spans 13 amino acids. The V gene's germline CDR1 is SGHTA and CDR2 FQGNSA. The CDR3 protein is CASSLGQGYGYTF. CDR3 bases: TGTGCCAGCAGCCTGGGACAGGGATATGGCTACACCTTC. The whole variable domain, remainder taken from reference TRBV7-2 and TRBJ1-2, is GAGVSQSPSNKVTEKGKDVELRCDPISGHTALYWYRQSLGQGLEFLIYFQGNSAPDKSGLPSDRFSAERTGGSVSTLTIQRTQQEDSAVYLCASSLGQGYGYTFGSGTRLTVV.

The genes are TRBV20-1 and TRBJ2-5; 11 bases fit TRBD1. The length of the CDR3 is 14 residues. CDR1 is DFQATT and CDR2 is SNEGSKA in the germline V gene (reference sequence). The V segment lost 5 bases and the J segment 3 bases; nucleotides outside the gene matches: 5. CDR3 protein: CSAGGQGAKETQYF. The CDR3 DNA reads as TGCAGTGCTGGCGGACAGGGGGCAAAAGAGACCCAGTACTTC.

The V call is TRBV18, the J call TRBJ1-5; a weak D match, TRBD1 (5 bases). Deletions cut 3 bases from V and 2 bases from J, with 14 bases between. There are 16 residues in the CDR3. In germline, CDR1 is KGHSH, CDR2 LQKENI. CDR3 nucleotides: TGTGCCAGCTCACCCCTCGGGGGGTGGGGCAATCAGCCCCAGCATTTT. Translating gives CASSPLGGWGNQPQHF. The complete variable domain, with remaining parts taken from reference TRBV18 and TRBJ1-5, reads NAGVMQNPRHLVRRRGQEARLRCSPMKGHSHVYWYRQLPEEGLKFMVYLQKENIIDESGMPKERFSAEFPKEGPSILRIQQVVRGDSAAYFCASSPLGGWGNQPQHFGDGTRLSIL.

The genes are TRBV21-1 and TRBJ2-5; TRBD1 is the table's D call, not checked against the DNA. TRBV21-1 is described as a pseudogene. CDR3 length equals 13 residues. The CDR3: CASSGDVRETQYF. In DNA, the CDR3 is TGTGCCAGCAGCGGAGATGTCCGGGAGACCCAGTACTTC.

The chain links TRBV5-4 to TRBJ2-3; 7 positions match TRBD2. CDR1 is SGHNT and CDR2 is YYREEE in the germline V gene (reference sequence). This CDR3 has 16 residues. After removal of 6 bases from V and 2 bases from J, the junction contained 12 bases not matched to a gene. In DNA form, the CDR3 reads TGTGCCAGCACCCCCCAGTTGCTAGCGGTCACAGATACGCAGTATTTT. Encoded protein: CASTPQLLAVTDTQYF.

CDR3 nucleotide sequence: TGTGCCAGCAGCCAAGAAGGACTAGCTACCGGGGAGCTGTTTTTT. Translating gives CASSQEGLATGELFF. This sequence joins TRBV4-2 and TRBJ2-2; 8 bases map to TRBD2. In germline, CDR1 is LGHNA, CDR2 YNFKEQ. J lost 5 bases, V lost 0 bases, and 2 bases had no gene match. The CDR3 spans 15 residues.

The chain joins TRBV20-1 to TRBJ2-3, with 9 bases matching TRBD1. The germline CDR1 and CDR2 sequences are DFQATT and SNEGSKA (reference sequence). V dropped 0 bases and J dropped 6; count of bases not matched to a gene: 7. CDR3 length: 15 amino acids. The CDR3 nucleotides read TGCAGTGCTAGAGATGCACAGGGGGCTTCGGATACGCAGTATTTT. Its translation is CSARDAQGASDTQYF.